These T cell receptor beta chains were read from a single sample in a study of blood T cell repertoires in COVID-19. TCRdb's copy holds only in-frame clones and misses some; the assay was immunoSEQ multiplex PCR. The data show 85,000 to 95,000 clones, roughly 90% seen once. Source material: peripheral blood. The receptor set was obtained from an elderly woman with acute or convalescent COVID-19. Both conserved end residues are part of each CDR3. The order of the fields is J gene, V gene, clone size, D gene, CDR3 DNA, CDR3 protein. D genes are given only for firm matches. Size values are once, few and many counts, or a class for expanded clones, and some rows have none.

TRBJ1-6 TRBV28 . TRBD1 TGTGCCAGCACCTCCCCTCTTACAGGGGGCTCACCCCTCCACTTT CASTSPLTGGSPLHF
TRBJ1-5 TRBV15 . . TGTGCCACCAGCCGACCACCGCAAACAGGGAGCGGTAGCAATCAGCCCCAGCATTTT CATSRPPQTGSGSNQPQHF
TRBJ1-2 TRBV7-9 . TRBD1 TGTGCCAGCAGCTTAGTCTTAGGGACAGTTGGCTACACCTTC CASSLVLGTVGYTF
TRBJ2-3 TRBV7-3 . . TGTGCCAGCAGCTCCGGGACATATACGCAGTATTTT CASSSGTYTQYF
TRBJ2-1 TRBV9 few . TGTGCCAGCAGCGTAGAGGCAGGGGCATCCTACAATGAGCAGTTCTTC CASSVEAGASYNEQFF
TRBJ1-2 TRBV5-1 . TRBD1 TGCGCCAGCAGCTCCGGACAGGGAAACTATGGCTACACCTTC CASSSGQGNYGYTF
TRBJ1-2 TRBV10-3 . . TGTGCCATCAGTCCCACTCCCGGGACTGGGAACTATGGCTACACCTTC CAISPTPGTGNYGYTF
TRBJ2-3 TRBV3-1/TRBV3-2 . . TGTGCCAGCAGCCAAGGTATAGGAATAGCATCAGATACGCAGTATTTT CASSQGIGIASDTQYF
TRBJ1-2 TRBV12-3/TRBV12-4 . . TGTGCCAGCAGTCCTTATGGGGGCGGCTACACCTTC CASSPYGGGYTF
TRBJ2-5 TRBV2 once TRBD1 TGTGCCAGCAGTTACCGGGACAGTTGGCCGTACTTC CASSYRDSWPYF
TRBJ2-5 TRBV11-3 . . TGTGCCAGCAGCTTAGATTCCAGGGGACGGGAGACCCAGTACTTC CASSLDSRGRETQYF
TRBJ1-6 TRBV29-1 once . TGCAGCGTTAGGACCTCGGGGAATAATTCACCCCTCCACTTT CSVRTSGNNSPLHF
TRBJ2-5 TRBV7-9 . . TGTGCCAGCAGCCCTATTTATGGGGAACGTCAGGGGGAGACCCAGTACTTC CASSPIYGERQGETQYF
TRBJ1-2 TRBV5-4 . . TGTGCCAGCAGCGTCCGACAGGTCAAGGGCTACACCTTC CASSVRQVKGYTF
TRBJ2-6 TRBV19 once . TGTGCCATAGGGGGACGGATCAGCTCTGGGGCCAACGTCCTGACTTTC CAIGGRISSGANVLTF
TRBJ2-5 TRBV5-1 . TRBD2 TGCGCCAGCAGGGCCGGACTAGCGGGGTTCAATAGGGAGACCCAGTACTTC CASRAGLAGFNRETQYF
TRBJ2-7 TRBV6-1 . . TGTGCCAGCAGTGAAGCTCGGCGGGGACCCTACGAGCAGTACTTC CASSEARRGPYEQYF
TRBJ2-3 TRBV18 . . TGTGCCAGCTCACCAATGGGGACTGATACGCAGTATTTT CASSPMGTDTQYF
TRBJ2-7 TRBV7-2 . . TGTGCCAGCAGCTTAGCGCGAAACGAGCAGTACTTC CASSLARNEQYF
TRBJ2-2 TRBV2 . . TGTGCCAGCAGTGTACAACGGGGTACCACCGGGGAGCTGTTTTTT CASSVQRGTTGELFF
TRBJ2-7 TRBV11-3 once TRBD1 TGTGCCAGCAGCTTAGAGGGACAGGGGCCCTACGAGCAGTACTTC CASSLEGQGPYEQYF
TRBJ1-4 TRBV10-3 . . TGTGCCATCAGGGAGGGACAATCAACTAATGAAAAACTGTTTTTT CAIREGQSTNEKLFF
TRBJ2-1 TRBV7-3 . . TGTGCCAGCAGCTTATCGGCTACAGGTGAGCAGTTCTTC CASSLSATGEQFF
TRBJ1-2 TRBV28 . . TGTGCCAGCATCCCGGGGGGAGAGAACTATGGCTACACCTTC CASIPGGENYGYTF
TRBJ2-5 TRBV5-4 . . TGTGCCAGCAGCGCTGACATTCGGGCCGGGAAGACCCAGTACTTC CASSADIRAGKTQYF
TRBJ1-2 TRBV5-1 . . TGCGCCAGCAGCCGTACAGAATACTATGGCTACACCTTC CASSRTEYYGYTF
TRBJ1-4 TRBV11-3 . . TGTGCCAGCAGCGCTAGACAGGTTTTTAATGAAAAACTGTTTTTT CASSARQVFNEKLFF
TRBJ2-5 TRBV4-1 few . TGCGCCAGCAGCCCGCCAGGGGTCCCAGAGACCCAGTACTTC CASSPPGVPETQYF
TRBJ1-5 TRBV7-8 . . TGTGCCAGCAGCTTAGGGTTCGGATCGGGACAGCCCCAGCATTTT CASSLGFGSGQPQHF
TRBJ2-7 TRBV2 . . TGTGCCAGCAGCGGGGACCTGACAGGCTCCTACGAGCAGTACTTC CASSGDLTGSYEQYF
TRBJ1-6 TRBV9 . TRBD1 TGTGCCAGCAGCGTAGGGGGGACAGTTAATTCACCCCTCCACTTT CASSVGGTVNSPLHF
TRBJ1-2 TRBV7-9 . . TGTGCCAGCAGCTTAACACAGGACAGCTATGGCTACACCTTC CASSLTQDSYGYTF
TRBJ1-1 TRBV3-1/TRBV3-2 . TRBD1 TGTGCCAGCAGCCACCGGAACAGGGGGAGTGAAGCTTTCTTT CASSHRNRGSEAFF
TRBJ2-7 TRBV29-1 . TRBD2 TGCAGCGTTGAGGTTGCGACTAGCGGGTCCCCTTCCTACGAGCAGTACTTC CSVEVATSGSPSYEQYF
TRBJ2-1 TRBV7-3 . TRBD1 TGTGCCAGCAGCTTAAGTGGGGACAGCAATGAGCAGTTCTTC CASSLSGDSNEQFF
TRBJ1-3 TRBV5-4 . . TGTGCCAGCAGCACTCCAAGGGGGGGAAACACCATATATTTT CASSTPRGGNTIYF
TRBJ2-3 TRBV29-1 . . TGCAGCGTGGTGAGAGATACGCAGTATTTT CSVVRDTQYF
TRBJ1-4 TRBV7-3 . . TGTGCCAGCAGCCCAGAGTTGGGTGGGACTGCAACTAATGAAAAACTGTTTTTT CASSPELGGTATNEKLFF
TRBJ1-2 TRBV2 . TRBD1 TGTGCCAGCAGTGAAGCGAGGGGGCTCGCCTATGGCTACACCTTC CASSEARGLAYGYTF
TRBJ2-1 TRBV5-6 . TRBD1 TGTGCCAGCAGCTTGGAGGGGACAGGGGCCGACAATGAGCAGTTCTTC CASSLEGTGADNEQFF
TRBJ2-7 TRBV5-1 once . TGCGCCAGCAGCTTGGGCAGGGGAGGGTACGAGCAGTACTTC CASSLGRGGYEQYF
TRBJ2-1 TRBV4-1 . . TGCGCCAGCAGCCTGACGGGACACCAGCCTTGGGGTGAGCAGTTCTTC CASSLTGHQPWGEQFF
TRBJ2-7 TRBV12-3/TRBV12-4 . TRBD1 TGTGCCAGCAGTTCGGGACAGGGGGTTGAGCAGTACTTC CASSSGQGVEQYF
TRBJ1-6 TRBV11-2 . . TGTGCCAGCAGCAAGGGACACCTTAATTCACCCCTCCACTTT CASSKGHLNSPLHF
TRBJ2-7 TRBV18 . TRBD1 TGTGCCAGCTCACGGGGACAGGGGGCTTACGAGCAGTACTTC CASSRGQGAYEQYF
TRBJ1-6 TRBV6-5 once . TGTGCCAGCAGGTCTCCGGGGTTGTATTCACCCCTCCACTTT CASRSPGLYSPLHF
TRBJ2-1 TRBV7-3 . . TGTGCCAGCAGCTCTGTAGTCGGAGGGAATGAGCAGTTCTTC CASSSVVGGNEQFF
TRBJ2-2 TRBV10-3 . . TGTGCACACGCTTCACAGATCACCGGGGAGCTGTTTTTT CAHASQITGELFF
TRBJ1-4 TRBV4-2 once . TGTGCCAGCATGAGTCTCAGGGACTCTAATGAAAAACTGTTTTTT CASMSLRDSNEKLFF
TRBJ2-3 TRBV3-1/TRBV3-2 . TRBD2 TGTGCCAGCAGCCAAGGACCGGCCCCCCGACTAGCGGGGGGACTCACAGATACGCAGTATTTT CASSQGPAPRLAGGLTDTQYF
TRBJ2-7 TRBV12-3/TRBV12-4 . . TGTGCCAGCAGTTTAAGGGGGAACGGCGAGCAGTACTTC CASSLRGNGEQYF
TRBJ1-6 TRBV3-1/TRBV3-2 . . TGTGCCAGCAGCCAAATATCGAGCGTTAAGTCCCATAATTCACCCCTCCACTTT CASSQISSVKSHNSPLHF
TRBJ2-7 TRBV11-2 . TRBD2 TGTGCCAGCAGCTTCGGACTAGCGGGGGGCTACGAGCAGTACTTC CASSFGLAGGYEQYF